This note documents a single T cell receptor (beta chain) sequence. What it binds is unknown. The sample belongs to a study of T cells after yellow fever vaccination. Turning to the study itself: Each low-cell-number fraction was prepared by means of SMART-Seq v4 Ultra Low Input.

The CDR3 is 15 residues long. The germline V gene has CDR1 MGHDK and CDR2 SYGVNS. Unmatched junction bases numbered 14, after V lost 5 bases and J lost 8 bases. Points from the study as a whole: Among all clonotypes, a small share was observed in both CD4 and CD8 compartments.

TCRdb recomputed calls from the 5' RACE reads with MiXCR, one row per CDR3 protein. The repertoire includes a few hundred thousand distinct CDR3 sequences, approximately 13% of them detected once, and 3.2% sits in the top ten. The sequence derives from a man between 18 and 29 years old who received the YFV17D yellow fever vaccine. The chain joins TRBV25-1 to TRBJ1-2; 7 bases fit TRBD1. Sequencing was performed on CD4+ T cells sorted from PBMCs, taken 15 days after the yellow fever booster vaccination. CDR3 bases: TGTGCCAGCAGTCTCCCCGGGACAGAAGCGGACGGCTACACCTTC. This encodes CASSLPGTEADGYTF.